One T cell receptor beta chain is described in this entry. In germline, CDR1 is LGHNA, CDR2 YSLEER. The junction had 9 bases not matched to a gene; V was cut back by 5 bases and J by 5 bases. This CDR3 spans 15 amino acids. This entry comes from a study of blood T cell repertoires in COVID-19. Study at large: Sites across the United States, Italy and Spain contributed samples from acute and convalescent COVID-19. PBMCs, B-cell-depleted T cells, or T cells were the source of the cDNA or gDNA that made up the material.

Measured with immunoSEQ multiplex PCR; TCRdb has only the in-frame clones, and not every one. The repertoire holds approximately 150,000 clones, with roughly 89% as singletons. The sequenced sample consisted of peripheral blood. The sequence was collected from a man aged 45 to 65 with active or convalescent COVID-19. The chain employs TRBV4-3 and TRBJ2-5; TRBD2 matches at 9 bases. The chain's CDR3 is CASSVVAGERETQYF. For the CDR3, the DNA is TGCGCCAGCAGCGTGGTAGCGGGGGAACGGGAGACCCAGTACTTC.